This TCR beta chain was profiled in a study of shared clonotypes between healthy human individuals. The study, taken as a whole, reports: Depth of sequencing was expected to influence donor clonotype sharing.

Only in-frame clones appear in the TCRdb table, and some are missing; sequencing was by immunoSEQ multiplex PCR. The sample has about 480,000 clones; 75% to 85% are singletons. V shed 4 bases, J shed 7 bases, and the junction held 9 bases outside the gene matches. In germline, CDR1 is MNHNS, CDR2 SASEGT. This CDR3 is 17 amino acids long. Donors comprised only Caucasian adults living in Nashville, Tennessee. A note on this clone: The antigen is undetermined.

The source is a woman aged 40 to 49 in good health. Some clones in this sample may be carry-over from other donors' samples. The chain combines TRBV6-1 with TRBJ2-1, with TRBD2 matching over 14 bases. Sequenced material: PBMCs. Here the CDR3 DNA reads TGTGCCAGCAGTGCCCGACTAGCGGGAGGGCCAGAGAATGAGCAGTTCTTC. Translated, it gives CASSARLAGGPENEQFF.